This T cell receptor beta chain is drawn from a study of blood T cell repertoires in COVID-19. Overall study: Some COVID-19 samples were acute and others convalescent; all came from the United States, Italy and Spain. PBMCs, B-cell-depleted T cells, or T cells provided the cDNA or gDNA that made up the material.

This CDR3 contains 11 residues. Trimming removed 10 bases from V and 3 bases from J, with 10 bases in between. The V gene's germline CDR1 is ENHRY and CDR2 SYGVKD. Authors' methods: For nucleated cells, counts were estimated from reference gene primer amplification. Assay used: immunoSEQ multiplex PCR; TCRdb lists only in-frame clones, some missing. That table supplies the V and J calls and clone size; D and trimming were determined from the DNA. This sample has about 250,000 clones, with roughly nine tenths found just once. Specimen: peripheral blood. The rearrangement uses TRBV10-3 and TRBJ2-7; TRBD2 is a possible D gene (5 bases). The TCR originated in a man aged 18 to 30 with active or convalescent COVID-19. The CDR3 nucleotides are TGTGCCACTGCCGGGGACTACGAGCAGTACTTC. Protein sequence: CATAGDYEQYF.